This T cell receptor beta chain came from a study of beta chain features in type 1 diabetes. Findings and limits, study-wide: Sequencing the cDNA could make cells with high TCR expression show up more than they should. Shorter TCRB CDR3s, moderately but significantly so, marked every one of the four CD4+ subsets in Type 1 diabetes patients.

About this clone: What it binds is not known.

Around 0.12 L of blood, on average, came from one heparinised draw per donor. Cells sorted by CD45RO/CCR7/CD25/CD127/CD95/CD27 comprised CD4+ naive, central memory, regulatory and stem cell-like memory cells. Post-sort purity exceeded 95% for all sorted populations. V was cut by 8 bases and J by 4 bases, with 14 bases left in between. CDR1 is ENHRY and CDR2 is SYGVKD in the germline V gene. The CDR3 length is 13 residues. As every portion of the isolated RNA was reverse transcribed, the sequencing read expressed TCRB transcripts. The protocol was immunoSEQ multiplex PCR, while the TCRdb copy is restricted to in-frame clones and leaves out a portion. The sample holds hundreds of thousands of clones, around 15% seen once.

The receptor was isolated from a man younger than 35 with type 1 diabetes. This chain connects TRBV10-3 to TRBJ1-1; TRBD1 might be the D (5 bases). Sequenced sample: naive CD4+ T cells from blood. The chain's CDR3 is CAIQGSGGTEAFF. In DNA, the CDR3 is TGTGCCATCCAAGGTTCGGGGGGCACTGAAGCTTTCTTT.